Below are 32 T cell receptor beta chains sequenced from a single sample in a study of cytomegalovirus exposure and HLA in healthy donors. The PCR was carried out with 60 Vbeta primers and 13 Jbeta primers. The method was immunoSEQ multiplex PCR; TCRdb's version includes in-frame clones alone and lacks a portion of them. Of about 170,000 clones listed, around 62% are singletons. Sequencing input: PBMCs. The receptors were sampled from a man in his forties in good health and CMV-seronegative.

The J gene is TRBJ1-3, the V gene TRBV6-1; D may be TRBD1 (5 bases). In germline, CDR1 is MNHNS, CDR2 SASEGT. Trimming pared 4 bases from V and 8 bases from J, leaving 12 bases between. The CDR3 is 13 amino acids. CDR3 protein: CASSVRRGDTIYF. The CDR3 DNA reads TGTGCCAGCAGTGTAAGGAGGGGAGACACCATATATTTT.

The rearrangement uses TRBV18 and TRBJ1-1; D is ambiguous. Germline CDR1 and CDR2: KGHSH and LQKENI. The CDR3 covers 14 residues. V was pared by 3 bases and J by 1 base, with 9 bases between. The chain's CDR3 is CASSPAIQNTEAFF. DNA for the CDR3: TGTGCCAGCTCACCGGCCATTCAGAACACTGAAGCTTTCTTT.

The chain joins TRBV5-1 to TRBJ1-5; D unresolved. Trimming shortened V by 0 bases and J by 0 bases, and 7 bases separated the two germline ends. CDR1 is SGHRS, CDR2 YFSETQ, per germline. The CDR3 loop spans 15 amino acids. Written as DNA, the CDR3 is TGCGCCAGCAGCTTGGACGGTACTAGCAATCAGCCCCAGCATTTT. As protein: CASSLDGTSNQPQHF.

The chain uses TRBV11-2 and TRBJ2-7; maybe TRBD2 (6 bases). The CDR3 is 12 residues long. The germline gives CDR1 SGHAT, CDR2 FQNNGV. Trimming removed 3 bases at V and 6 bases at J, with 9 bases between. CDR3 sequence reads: CASSFGGSEQYF. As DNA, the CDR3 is TGTGCCAGCAGCTTCGGGGGAAGCGAGCAGTACTTC.

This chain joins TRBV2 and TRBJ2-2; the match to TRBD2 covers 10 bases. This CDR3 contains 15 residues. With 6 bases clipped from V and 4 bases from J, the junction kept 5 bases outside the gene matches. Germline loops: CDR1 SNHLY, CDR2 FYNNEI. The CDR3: CASSAGTSVTGELFF. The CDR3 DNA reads TGTGCCAGCAGCGCCGGGACTAGCGTCACCGGGGAGCTGTTTTTT. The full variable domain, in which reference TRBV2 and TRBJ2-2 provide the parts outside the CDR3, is EPEVTQTPSHQVTQMGQEVILRCVPISNHLYFYWYRQILGQKVEFLVSFYNNEISEKSEIFDDQFSVERPDGSNFTLKIRSTKLEDSAMYFCASSAGTSVTGELFFGEGSRLTVL.

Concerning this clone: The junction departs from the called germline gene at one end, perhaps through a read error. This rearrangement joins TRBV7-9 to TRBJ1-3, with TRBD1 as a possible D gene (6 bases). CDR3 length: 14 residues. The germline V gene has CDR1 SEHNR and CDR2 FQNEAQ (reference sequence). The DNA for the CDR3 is TGTTCCAGCAGGTTCACAGGGCCGGGAAACACCATATATTTT. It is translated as CSSRFTGPGNTIYF.

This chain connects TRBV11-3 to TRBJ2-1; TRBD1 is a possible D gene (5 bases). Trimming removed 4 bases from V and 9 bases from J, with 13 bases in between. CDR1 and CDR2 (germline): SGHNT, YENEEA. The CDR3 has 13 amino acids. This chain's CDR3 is CASSSVLGPEQFF. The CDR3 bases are TGTGCCAGCAGCTCAGTGTTGGGGCCTGAGCAGTTCTTC.

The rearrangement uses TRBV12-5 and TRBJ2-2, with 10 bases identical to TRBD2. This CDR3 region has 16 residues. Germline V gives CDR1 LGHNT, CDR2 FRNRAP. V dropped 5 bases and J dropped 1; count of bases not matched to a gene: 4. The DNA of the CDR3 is TGTGCTAGTGGTAAAGGACTAGCGGAGAACACCGGGGAGCTGTTTTTT. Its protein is CASGKGLAENTGELFF.

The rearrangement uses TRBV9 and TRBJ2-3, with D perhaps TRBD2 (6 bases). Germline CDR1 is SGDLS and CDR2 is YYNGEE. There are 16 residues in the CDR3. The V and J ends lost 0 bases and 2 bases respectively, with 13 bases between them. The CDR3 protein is CASSVAAGIATDTQYF. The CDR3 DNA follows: TGTGCCAGCAGCGTAGCTGCGGGAATAGCCACAGATACGCAGTATTTT.

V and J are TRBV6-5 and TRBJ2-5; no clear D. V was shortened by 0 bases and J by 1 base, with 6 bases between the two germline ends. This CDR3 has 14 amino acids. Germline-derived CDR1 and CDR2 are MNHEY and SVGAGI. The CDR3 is CASSYSLAQETQYF. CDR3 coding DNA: TGTGCCAGCAGTTACTCGTTAGCCCAAGAGACCCAGTACTTC.

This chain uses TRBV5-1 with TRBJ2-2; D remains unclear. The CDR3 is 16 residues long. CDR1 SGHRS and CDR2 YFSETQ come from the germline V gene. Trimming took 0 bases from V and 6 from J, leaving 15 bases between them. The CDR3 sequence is CASSLAGGPLSGELFF. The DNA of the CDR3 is TGCGCCAGCAGCTTGGCCGGTGGTCCCCTCTCCGGGGAGCTGTTTTTT.

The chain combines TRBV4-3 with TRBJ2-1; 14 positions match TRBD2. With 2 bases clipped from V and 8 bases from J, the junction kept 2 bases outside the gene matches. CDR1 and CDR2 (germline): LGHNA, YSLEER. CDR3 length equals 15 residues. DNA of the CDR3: TGCGCCAGCAGCCAATGGACTAGCGGGAGGTATGAGCAGTTCTTC. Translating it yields CASSQWTSGRYEQFF.

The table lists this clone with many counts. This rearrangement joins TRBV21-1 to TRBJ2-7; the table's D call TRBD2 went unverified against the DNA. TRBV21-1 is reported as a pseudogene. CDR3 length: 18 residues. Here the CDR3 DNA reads TGTGCCAGCAGCGGAAGGACTAGCGGGAGGCTTTTCTCCTACGAGCAGTACTTC. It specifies CASSGRTSGRLFSYEQYF.

CDR3 residues: CASSLSMGGDEKLFF. The CDR3 bases are TGCGCCAGCAGCTTGTCAATGGGAGGGGATGAAAAACTGTTTTTT. The genes are TRBV5-1 and TRBJ1-4, with TRBD1 as a possible D gene (5 bases). Trimming removed 1 base from V and 6 bases from J, with 13 bases in between. The germline V gene has CDR1 SGHRS and CDR2 YFSETQ. CDR3 length: 15 amino acids.

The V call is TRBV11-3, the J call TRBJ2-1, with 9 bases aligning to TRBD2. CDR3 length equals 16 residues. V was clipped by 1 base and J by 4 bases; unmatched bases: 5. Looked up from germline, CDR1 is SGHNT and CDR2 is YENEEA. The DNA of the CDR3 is TGTGCCAGCAGCTTAGGTGCTAGCGGGGATTACAATGAGCAGTTCTTC. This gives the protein CASSLGASGDYNEQFF.

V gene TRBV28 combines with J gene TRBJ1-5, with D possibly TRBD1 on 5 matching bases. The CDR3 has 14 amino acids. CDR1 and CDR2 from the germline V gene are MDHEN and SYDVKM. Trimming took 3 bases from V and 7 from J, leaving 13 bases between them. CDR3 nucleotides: TGTGCCAGCAGTTTTCGGGGGGATGCGCAGCCCCAGCATTTT. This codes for CASSFRGDAQPQHF.

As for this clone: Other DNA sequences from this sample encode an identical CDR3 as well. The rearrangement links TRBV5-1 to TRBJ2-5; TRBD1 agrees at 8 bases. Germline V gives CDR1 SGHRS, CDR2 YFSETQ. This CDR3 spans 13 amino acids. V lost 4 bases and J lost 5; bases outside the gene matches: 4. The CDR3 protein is CASSLDRAETQYF. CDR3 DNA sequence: TGCGCCAGCAGCCTGGACAGGGCTGAGACCCAGTACTTC.

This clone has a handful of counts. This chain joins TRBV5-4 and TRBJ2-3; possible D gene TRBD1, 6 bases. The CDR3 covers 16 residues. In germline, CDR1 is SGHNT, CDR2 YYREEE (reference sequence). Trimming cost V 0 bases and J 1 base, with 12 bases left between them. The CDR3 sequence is CASSLGGPRGTDTQYF. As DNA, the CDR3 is TGTGCCAGCAGCTTGGGGGGGCCCAGGGGCACAGATACGCAGTATTTT. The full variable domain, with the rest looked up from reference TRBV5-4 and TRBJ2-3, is ETGVTQSPTHLIKTRGQQVTLRCSSQSGHNTVSWYQQALGQGPQFIFQYYREEENGRGNFPPRFSGLQFPNYSSELNVNALELDDSALYLCASSLGGPRGTDTQYFGPGTRLTVL.

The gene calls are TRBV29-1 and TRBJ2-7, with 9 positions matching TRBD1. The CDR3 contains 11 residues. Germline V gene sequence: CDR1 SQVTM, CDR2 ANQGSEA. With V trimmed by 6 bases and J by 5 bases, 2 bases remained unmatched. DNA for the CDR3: TGCAGCGTGGACAGGGGTAACGAGCAGTACTTC. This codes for CSVDRGNEQYF.

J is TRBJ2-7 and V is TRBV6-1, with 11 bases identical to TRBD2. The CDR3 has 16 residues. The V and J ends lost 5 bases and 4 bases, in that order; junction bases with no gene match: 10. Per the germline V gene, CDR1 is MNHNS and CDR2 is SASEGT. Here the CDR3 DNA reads TGTGCCAGCAGTCAAGGGACTAGCGGAGCCTATTACGAGCAGTACTTC. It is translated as CASSQGTSGAYYEQYF.

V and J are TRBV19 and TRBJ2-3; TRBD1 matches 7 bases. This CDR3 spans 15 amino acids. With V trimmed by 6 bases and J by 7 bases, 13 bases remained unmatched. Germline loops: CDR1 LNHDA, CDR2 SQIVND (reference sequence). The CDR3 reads CASSLPGQRENTQYF. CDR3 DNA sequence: TGTGCCAGTAGCTTGCCGGGACAGAGGGAAAATACGCAGTATTTT.

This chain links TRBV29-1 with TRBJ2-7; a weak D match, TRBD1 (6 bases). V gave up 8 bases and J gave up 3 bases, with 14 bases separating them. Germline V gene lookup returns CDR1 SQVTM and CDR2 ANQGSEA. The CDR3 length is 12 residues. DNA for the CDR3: TGCAGCACACAGGGTATCGGCTACGAGCAGTACTTC. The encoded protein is CSTQGIGYEQYF.

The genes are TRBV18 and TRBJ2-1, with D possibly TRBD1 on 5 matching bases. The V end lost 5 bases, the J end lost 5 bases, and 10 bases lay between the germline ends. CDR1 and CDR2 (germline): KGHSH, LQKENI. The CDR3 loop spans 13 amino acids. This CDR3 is CASSVTGDNEQFF. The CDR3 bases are TGTGCCAGCTCAGTCACAGGAGACAATGAGCAGTTCTTC.

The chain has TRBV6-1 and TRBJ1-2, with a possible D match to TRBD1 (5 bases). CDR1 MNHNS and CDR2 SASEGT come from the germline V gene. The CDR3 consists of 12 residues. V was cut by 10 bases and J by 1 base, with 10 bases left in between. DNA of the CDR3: TGTGCCACACGACAGCTTAACTATGGCTACACCTTC. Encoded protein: CATRQLNYGYTF.

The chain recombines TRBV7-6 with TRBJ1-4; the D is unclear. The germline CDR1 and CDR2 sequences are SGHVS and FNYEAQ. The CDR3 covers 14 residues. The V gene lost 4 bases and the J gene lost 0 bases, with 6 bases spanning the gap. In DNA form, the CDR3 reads TGTGCCAGCAGCTCCGGGTCAACTAATGAAAAACTGTTTTTT. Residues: CASSSGSTNEKLFF.

As DNA, the CDR3 is TGCGCCAGTGGGCCTAGCGGGGGGGCAACGGAGACCCAGTACTTC. The encoded protein is CASGPSGGATETQYF. V usage is TRBV4-1 and J usage is TRBJ2-5; 12 nucleotides align to TRBD2. Germline V gives CDR1 MGHRA, CDR2 YSYEKL. The CDR3 is 15 residues long. V shed 9 bases and J 5 bases; nucleotides not matched to a gene: 10.

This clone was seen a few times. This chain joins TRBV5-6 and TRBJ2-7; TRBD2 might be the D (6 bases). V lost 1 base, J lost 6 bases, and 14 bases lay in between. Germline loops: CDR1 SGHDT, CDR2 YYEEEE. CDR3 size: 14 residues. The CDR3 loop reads CASSLTSPPVEQYF. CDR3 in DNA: TGTGCCAGCAGCTTGACTAGCCCCCCTGTCGAGCAGTACTTC.

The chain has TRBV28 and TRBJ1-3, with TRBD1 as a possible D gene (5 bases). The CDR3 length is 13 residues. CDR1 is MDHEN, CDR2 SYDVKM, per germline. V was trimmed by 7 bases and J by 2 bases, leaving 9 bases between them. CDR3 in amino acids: CASIRGTGNTIYF. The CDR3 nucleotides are TGTGCCAGCATTCGGGGGACTGGAAACACCATATATTTT.

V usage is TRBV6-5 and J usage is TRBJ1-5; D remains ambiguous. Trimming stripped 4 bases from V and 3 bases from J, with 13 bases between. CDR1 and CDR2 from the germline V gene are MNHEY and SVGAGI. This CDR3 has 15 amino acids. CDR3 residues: CASSSGSPDNQPQHF. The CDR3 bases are TGTGCCAGCAGTTCCGGGTCCCCCGACAATCAGCCCCAGCATTTT.

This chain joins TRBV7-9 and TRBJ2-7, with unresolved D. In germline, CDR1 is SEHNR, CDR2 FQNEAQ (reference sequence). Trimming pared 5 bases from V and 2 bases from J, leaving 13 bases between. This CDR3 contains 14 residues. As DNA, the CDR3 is TGTGCCAGCAGCCCCCGTCAGTTTCCCTACGAGCAGTACTTC. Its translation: CASSPRQFPYEQYF.

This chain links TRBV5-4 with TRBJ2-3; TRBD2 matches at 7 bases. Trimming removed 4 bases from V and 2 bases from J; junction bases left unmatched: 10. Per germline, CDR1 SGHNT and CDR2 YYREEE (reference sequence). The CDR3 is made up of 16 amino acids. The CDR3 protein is CASSPKAGPYTDTQYF. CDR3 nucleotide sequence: TGTGCCAGCAGCCCGAAAGCGGGACCATACACAGATACGCAGTATTTT.

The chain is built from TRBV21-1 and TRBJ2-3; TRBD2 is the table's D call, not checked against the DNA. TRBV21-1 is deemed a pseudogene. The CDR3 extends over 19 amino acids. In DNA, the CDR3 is TGTGCCAGCAGCAAAGGGGGACTAGCGGGAGTTTCGACGTCAGATACGCAGTATTTT. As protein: CASSKGGLAGVSTSDTQYF.